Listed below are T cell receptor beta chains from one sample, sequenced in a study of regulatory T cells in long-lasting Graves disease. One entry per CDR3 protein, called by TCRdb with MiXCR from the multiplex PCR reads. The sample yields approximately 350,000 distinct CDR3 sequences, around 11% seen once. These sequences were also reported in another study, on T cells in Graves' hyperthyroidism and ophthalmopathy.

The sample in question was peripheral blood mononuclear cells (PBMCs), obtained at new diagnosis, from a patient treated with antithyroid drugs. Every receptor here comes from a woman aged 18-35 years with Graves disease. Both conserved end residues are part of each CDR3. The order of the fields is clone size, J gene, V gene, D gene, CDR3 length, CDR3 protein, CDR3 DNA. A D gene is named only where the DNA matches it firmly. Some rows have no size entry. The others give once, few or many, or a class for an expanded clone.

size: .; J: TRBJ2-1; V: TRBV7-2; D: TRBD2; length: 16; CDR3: CASSLGLGTRGNEQFF; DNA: TGTGCCAGCAGCTTAGGCTTGGGGACTAGAGGTAATGAGCAGTTCTTC
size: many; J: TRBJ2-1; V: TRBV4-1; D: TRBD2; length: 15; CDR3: CATKGTSGTYNEQFF; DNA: TGCGCCACCAAGGGGACTAGCGGCACCTACAATGAGCAGTTCTTC
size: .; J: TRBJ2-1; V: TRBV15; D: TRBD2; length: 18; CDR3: CATSSSRSSGRAPNEQFF; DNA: TGTGCCACCAGCAGCTCAAGGTCTAGCGGGAGGGCCCCCAATGAGCAGTTCTTC
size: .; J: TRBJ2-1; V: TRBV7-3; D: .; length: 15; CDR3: CASSSGTSVYNEQFF; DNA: TGTGCCAGCAGCTCCGGAACTTCGGTCTACAATGAGCAGTTCTTC
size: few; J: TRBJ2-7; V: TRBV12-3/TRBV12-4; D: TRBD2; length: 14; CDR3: CASSQAGGMYEQYF; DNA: TGTGCCAGCAGCCAAGCGGGAGGGATGTACGAGCAGTACTTC
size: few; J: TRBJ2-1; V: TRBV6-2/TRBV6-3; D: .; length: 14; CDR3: CASSYQGAYNEQFF; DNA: TGTGCCAGCAGTTACCAAGGGGCCTACAATGAGCAGTTCTTC
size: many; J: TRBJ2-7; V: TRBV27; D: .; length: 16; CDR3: CASYEYRREDRYEQYF; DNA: TGTGCCAGCTATGAATACCGACGGGAGGACAGATACGAGCAGTACTTC
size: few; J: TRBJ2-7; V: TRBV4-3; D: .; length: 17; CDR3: CASSQEGPWEAGYEQYF; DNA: TGCGCCAGCAGCCAAGAGGGCCCCTGGGAAGCGGGCTACGAGCAGTACTTC
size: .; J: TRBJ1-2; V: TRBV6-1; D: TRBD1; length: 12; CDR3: CASSQGTGFSTF; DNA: TGTGCCAGCAGTCAAGGGACAGGGTTTAGCACCTTC
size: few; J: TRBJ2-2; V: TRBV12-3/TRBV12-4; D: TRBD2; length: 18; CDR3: CASSHSPLRAGGTGELFF; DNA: TGTGCCAGCAGTCACAGTCCATTGCGAGCGGGAGGTACCGGGGAGCTGTTTTTT
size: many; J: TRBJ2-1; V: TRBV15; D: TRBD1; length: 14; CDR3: CATQLTGGYNEQFF; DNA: TGTGCCACTCAGCTGACAGGGGGATACAATGAGCAGTTCTTC
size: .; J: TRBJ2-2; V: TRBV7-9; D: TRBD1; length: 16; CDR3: CAGTKRQGETTGELFF; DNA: TGTGCCGGGACAAAGCGACAGGGGGAAACCACCGGGGAGCTGTTTTTT
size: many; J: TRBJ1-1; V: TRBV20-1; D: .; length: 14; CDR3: CSARDSMENTEAFF; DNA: TGCAGTGCTAGAGATTCGATGGAGAACACTGAAGCTTTCTTT
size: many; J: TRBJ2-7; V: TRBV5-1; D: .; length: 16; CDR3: CASSQNRQGWRDEQYF; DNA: TGCGCCAGCAGTCAAAATCGACAGGGCTGGAGGGACGAGCAGTACTTC
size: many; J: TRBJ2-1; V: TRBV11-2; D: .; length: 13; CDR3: CASSLRPGNEQFF; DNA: TGTGCCAGCAGCTTACGGCCCGGCAATGAGCAGTTCTTC